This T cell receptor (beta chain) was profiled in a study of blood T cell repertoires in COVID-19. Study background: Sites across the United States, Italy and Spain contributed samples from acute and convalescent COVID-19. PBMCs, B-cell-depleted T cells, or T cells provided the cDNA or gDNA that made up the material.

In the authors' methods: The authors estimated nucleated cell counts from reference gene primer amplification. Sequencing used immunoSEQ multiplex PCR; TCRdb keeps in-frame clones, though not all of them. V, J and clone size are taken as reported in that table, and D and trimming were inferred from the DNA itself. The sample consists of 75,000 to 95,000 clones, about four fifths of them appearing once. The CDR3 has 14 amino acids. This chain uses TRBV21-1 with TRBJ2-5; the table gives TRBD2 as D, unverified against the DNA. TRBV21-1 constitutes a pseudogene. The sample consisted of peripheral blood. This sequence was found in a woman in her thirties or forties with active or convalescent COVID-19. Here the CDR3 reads CASSKVGLEVTQYF. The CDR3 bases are TGTGCCAGCAGCAAAGTAGGTCTAGAAGTGACCCAGTACTTC.